This T cell receptor (beta chain) was recorded in a study of blood T cell repertoires in COVID-19. Background on the study: Both acute and convalescent COVID-19 samples were obtained from the United States, Italy and Spain.

Libraries were prepared by immunoSEQ multiplex PCR; TCRdb keeps only in-frame clonotypes and omits some of them. The sample shows tens of thousands of clones, about 70% of them seen only once. The V end lost 3 bases, the J end lost 5 bases, and 5 bases lay between the germline ends. CDR3 length equals 13 residues. Germline-derived CDR1 and CDR2 are KGHSH and LQKENI. The clonotype originates from a woman aged 55-70 years in a cohort sampled during active or convalescent COVID-19. Sequencing was done on a sample of peripheral blood. The chain couples TRBV18 to TRBJ1-6; tentative D call: TRBD1 (5 bases). CDR3 nucleotides: TGTGCCAGCTCACCCAGGGATAATTCACCCCTCCACTTT. This sequence encodes CASSPRDNSPLHF.